The clone carrying this TCR beta chain was seen at least ten times. This CDR3 comprises 14 residues. Trimming cost V 6 bases and J 0 bases, with 10 bases left between them. In germline, CDR1 is SEHNR, CDR2 FQNEAQ (reference sequence). Specified time point: sample taken at primary tumor resection. Tumor, nontumor lung or frozen PBMC supplied whole RNA that was sequenced unsorted. TCRdb reprocessed the 5' RACE reads via MiXCR and lists one record per CDR3 protein. In the table there are around 87,000 distinct CDR3 sequences, about 12% of which are singletons. The record originates from a study of spatial heterogeneity in lung cancer.

The source material was PBMCs, sampled at surgery. This chain connects TRBV7-9 to TRBJ2-3; maybe TRBD1 (6 bases). This clonotype originated in a male donor with early-stage non-small cell lung cancer. CDR3 protein: CASSRTGSTDTQYF. In DNA, the CDR3 is TGTGCCAGCAGTCGTACAGGGAGCACAGATACGCAGTATTTT.